This TCR beta chain was sequenced in a study of cytomegalovirus exposure and HLA in healthy donors (dated by TCRdb to about 2017). Regarding the complete study: An earlier analysis of approximately 600 of the donors reported about 250 Gb of sequence data and 100 million to 130 million unique TCR beta sequences from some 180 million T cells. Approximately 310 gigabases of sequencing data and 70 million to 85 million unique TCR sequences were included in an early release covering roughly 600 HLA-typed donors. Among the roughly 400 genotyped donors, under 90% belonged to the genetic ancestry cluster associated with self-reported Caucasian donors. The study aimed to test whether signatures of past pathogen exposure could be identified by cataloging public T cell receptors. The T cell repertoires of several hundred subjects were profiled by immunosequencing and related to cytomegalovirus serostatus. In addition to the first cohort of 666 subjects, a separate validation cohort of some 120 different subjects was used. The study combined high-throughput TCR immunosequencing, statistical association of individual TCRs with disease status, and machine learning to predict cytomegalovirus infection status. In a later analysis, previously published TCR beta repertoires from 500 to 750 donors were re-analyzed and high-resolution HLA genotyping was added so that TCR occurrence patterns could be studied. Rather than using new phenotypic data, the later analysis identified candidate immune exposures from TCR beta sequences and from how often those sequences occurred across donors. An earlier analysis of some 600 of the donors applied high-throughput TCR beta sequencing to assess whether each TCR beta V gene segment acted as functional or pseudogenic. Donor age, sex, ethnicity and CMV serostatus were compiled together with the repertoire data. A later genetic analysis used genome-wide SNP genotypes for about three fifths of the 666 donors, treating that subset as a discovery cohort. Every discovery cohort repertoire had been produced on one sequencing platform. HLA typing included class I and class II loci at four-digit resolution. Typing coverage differed by locus: A, B, C, DRB1 and DQB1 were typed in about 620-640 donors, DQA1 in 500 to 550, DPA1 in over 600, and DPB1 in just under 490. A few DR-DQ haplotypes were handled as single units for association and clustering because linkage in the cohort was strong. Across approximately 420 genotyped donors of the cohort, an average of approximately 240,000 unique TCR beta nucleotide sequences per donor were sequenced, and roughly 20% of those sequences were non-productive. The study at large found these results: In a later analysis, several top co-occurrence clusters were reported to appear linked to parvovirus B19, influenza, CMV and Epstein-Barr virus. A group of highly shared sequence variants was considered likely to be a technical artifact of the sequencing pipeline. A further reported finding was that TCR beta sequences accurately predicted the HLA-A and HLA-B alleles for most subjects in the first cohort. Because HLA typing was missing for some donors at each locus, association tests included only the typed subset. Most TCR sequences were observed very rarely across donors, whereas some public TCRs were present in many individuals. When HLA alleles, especially DR and DQ, strongly co-occurred, attributing TCR associations to individual alleles was difficult. At a false discovery rate of 0.05, a later analysis linked 15,000 to 20,000 TCR beta sequences to specific HLA alleles. Only TCR beta chains were sequenced in this cohort, and the absence of alpha or paired-chain data limited detectable features. In an earlier analysis of around 500 of the donors, most TCR beta V segments appeared in productive rearrangements about 87% or about 30% of the time, broadly matching IMGT annotations. According to a later analysis, most CMV-associated TCR beta chains appeared to be HLA-restricted, and the HLA associations seemed to be driven largely by CMV exposure. The authors suggested that the approach could potentially be extended to other disease states and immunological phenotypes. The classifier was reported to diagnose cytomegalovirus status with high specificity and sensitivity in both the original cohort and the validation cohort. Around 16 rarely observed V segments, including chromosome 9 orphons, were excluded from the earlier analysis of some 590 of the donors because counts were too low. For the cohort, immune exposure information was limited to CMV serostatus. Presence/absence analyses assumed roughly uniform sequencing depth across donors, an assumption that may not hold. In the study, 164 TCR beta chains were listed as associated with cytomegalovirus. A later analysis found that HLA-associated TCR beta chains were more clonally expanded and had lower generation probabilities than equally common non-associated chains. V-gene and J-gene trimming of TCR beta chains was associated with a missense DCLRE1C variant in a later genetic analysis, and the association was replicated in an independent cohort. In a later genetic analysis, fewer N-insertions in productive TCRs were reported among donors in an Asian-associated ancestry cluster than the 666-donor mean. Correlated functional status among segregating V segments might be attributable to linkage disequilibrium, but an unknown experimental factor could not be ruled out. In a later analysis, the rate of TCR association differed among HLA loci, with DRB1 alleles having the most associated TCRs and HLA-C alleles having the fewest. Three of the identified cytomegalovirus-associated TCR beta chains were confirmed in vitro to be specific for cytomegalovirus antigens. Because the 87-base-pair reads could not distinguish some IMGT-functional V segments, including TRBV6-2 and TRBV6-3, those segments were excluded.

In total, about 650 healthy bone marrow donors made up the cohort. Cohort members were all nominally healthy when sampled, although unrecorded immune exposures were likely present. The donor tested CMV seronegative and was one of the 352 seronegative cohort members. A peripheral blood sample was provided by each donor, and peripheral blood mononuclear cells were used for TCR beta sequencing. Genomic DNA was extracted from the blood cell samples with the Qiagen DNeasy Blood Extraction Kit. The library was generated by the immunoSEQ multiplex PCR assay. For the multiplex PCR, a mixture combining 60 forward primers for TCR Vbeta segments and 13 reverse primers for TCR Jbeta segments was used. Amplification of the CDR3 region of rearranged TCR beta genes was performed with a multiplex PCR assay on genomic DNA. The amplified TCR beta libraries were sequenced on the Illumina HiSeq System as 87-base-pair reads. From the authors' description of their analysis: Across the roughly 640 repertoires, a later analysis counted 80 million or so unique TCR beta chains, roughly 11 million of which were shared by at least two donors. Raw reads were error-corrected and collapsed into unique sequences with a nearest-neighbor algorithm that merged closely related sequences to remove PCR and sequencing errors. Alignment of CDR3 sequences to IMGT reference sequences was used to assign V, D and J gene segments. For a sequence to be retained, a match of at least six nucleotides was required to both a V gene segment and a J gene segment. Rearrangements were classified as productive when the CDR3 lacked stop codons and remained in frame with V and J, and all other rearrangements were classified as non-productive. Following IMGT convention, CDR3 was defined as the stretch from the second conserved V-encoded cysteine to the conserved J-encoded phenylalanine. In an earlier analysis of around 570 of the donors, sequences lacking an unambiguous match to a single V gene segment were excluded. In an earlier analysis of around 600 of the donors, V segments were called functional above 56.7% productive rearrangements and were called segregating when the between-donor standard deviation exceeded 5%. To diagnose cytomegalovirus status from the catalog of TCR beta chain sequences, a statistical classification framework was built. In a later analysis, TCR nucleotide sequences were compared against IMGT/GENE-DB human TR gene sequences so that V and J genes could be assigned. Using the TCRdist pipeline, a later analysis assigned CDR3 sequences along with most-parsimonious VDJ recombination scenarios. In a later analysis, each TCR beta chain was defined by its CDR3 amino acid sequence together with its V-gene family, and reads lacking a unique V-gene family were excluded. In a later analysis, approximately 640 highly shared, low-generation-probability nucleotide sequences were removed to address suspected cross-contamination and a sequencing artifact. For each public chain, a later analysis derived a clonal expansion index from normalized ranks of inferred template counts within each repertoire. In a later analysis, generation probabilities were computed with a VDJ recombination model fitted to out-of-frame rearrangements, and the resulting probabilities were checked against IGoR. Hypergeometric tests were used in a later analysis to score TCR-TCR, TCR-HLA and TCR-CMV co-occurrence, with a repertoire-size bias correction applied to the TCR pairs. False discovery rates were estimated in a later analysis by permuting HLA or CMV assignments 20 times. In a later analysis, co-occurring TCRs were grouped with DBSCAN, and TCRdist sequence similarity was added when clustering was performed within HLA-allele-positive subsets. For co-occurrence clustering, repertoires with fewer than 30,000 or more than 120,000 public chains were excluded, along with roughly five repertoires with anomalous nucleotide sharing. As stored in TCRdb, this immuneACCESS dataset retains in-frame rearrangements with V and J assigned. A fraction of the clones does not appear; measured against another copy, unresolved V genes explain less than half of the discrepancy, and the remainder lacks a known reason. That table is the source of V, J and clone size, and D and trimming were worked out from the DNA. The sample table shows 100,000 to 130,000 clones, and 81% are seen once. The top ten hold around 2.4% of the sample.

Regarding this clone: Its antigen specificity is not known. There are no base qualities to consult, and no much larger clone falls within one base.

The trim is 3 bases for V and 6 bases for J, with a gap of 12 bases between the germline ends. The CDR3 covers 13 residues, taking in both the cysteine and the phenylalanine. Only the CDR3 portion is preserved as DNA: 39 bases, with reading frame beginning at the first base. CDR1 GTSNPN and CDR2 SVGIG are derived from the germline V gene (reference sequence). This clonotype originated in a man in his thirties or forties in good health and CMV-seronegative. The sample was PBMCs. Here the chain combines TRBV30 and TRBJ1-3; TRBD1 is perhaps the D gene, given 6 matching bases. The CDR3: CAWRVSGANTIYF. The nucleotides are TGTGCCTGGAGAGTTTCAGGGGCAAACACCATATATTTT.